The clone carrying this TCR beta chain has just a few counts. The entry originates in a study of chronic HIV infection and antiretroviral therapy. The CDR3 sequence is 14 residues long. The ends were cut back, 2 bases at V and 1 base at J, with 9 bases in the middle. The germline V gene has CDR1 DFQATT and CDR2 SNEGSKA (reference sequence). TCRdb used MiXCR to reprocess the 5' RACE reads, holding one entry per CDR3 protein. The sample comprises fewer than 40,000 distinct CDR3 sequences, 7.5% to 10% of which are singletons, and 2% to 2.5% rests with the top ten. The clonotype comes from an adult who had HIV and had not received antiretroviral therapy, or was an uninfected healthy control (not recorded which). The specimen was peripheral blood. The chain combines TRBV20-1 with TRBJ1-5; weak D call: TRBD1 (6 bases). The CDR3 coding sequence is TGCAGTGCTAGACCAGGGGCAAGCAATCAGCCCCAGCATTTT. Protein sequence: CSARPGASNQPQHF.